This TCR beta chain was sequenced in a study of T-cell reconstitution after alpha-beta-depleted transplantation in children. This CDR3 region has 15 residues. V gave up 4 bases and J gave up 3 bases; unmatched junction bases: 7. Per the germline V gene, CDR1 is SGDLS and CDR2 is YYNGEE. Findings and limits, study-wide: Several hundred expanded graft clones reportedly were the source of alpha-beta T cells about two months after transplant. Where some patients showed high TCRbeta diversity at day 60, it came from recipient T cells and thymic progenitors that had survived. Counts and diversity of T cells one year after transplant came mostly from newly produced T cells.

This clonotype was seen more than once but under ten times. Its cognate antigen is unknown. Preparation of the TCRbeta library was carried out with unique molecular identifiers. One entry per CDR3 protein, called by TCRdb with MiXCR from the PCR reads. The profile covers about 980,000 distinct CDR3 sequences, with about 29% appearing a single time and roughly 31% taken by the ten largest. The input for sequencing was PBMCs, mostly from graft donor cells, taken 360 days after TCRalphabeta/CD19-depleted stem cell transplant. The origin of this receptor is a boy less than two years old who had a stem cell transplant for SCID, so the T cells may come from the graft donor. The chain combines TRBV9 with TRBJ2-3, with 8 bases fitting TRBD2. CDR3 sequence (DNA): TGTGCCAGCAGCACCCGGGAGGGAGAAACAGATACGCAGTATTTT. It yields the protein CASSTREGETDTQYF.